This T cell receptor beta chain was captured in a study of blood T cells in healthy people across ages. This clonotype was recorded a few times. What it binds is not known. Broader study findings: Estimates based on one million T cells were treated as lower bounds. Using unsorted PBMCs precluded a conclusive naive versus antigen-experienced comparison.

Trimming pared 4 bases from V and 1 base from J, leaving 16 bases between. The CDR3 runs 17 residues. From germline, CDR1 is SGHDN and CDR2 FVKESK. For the second PCR, which ran for 7 to 11 cycles, a sample-barcoded 5' primer and a J-beta primer mix were used. MiXCR was run by TCRdb on the 5' RACE reads, yielding one entry per CDR3 protein. The sample lists 1.5 million to 1.8 million distinct CDR3 sequences, 42% seen once, with just over 4% in the top ten. The rearrangement joins TRBV14 to TRBJ2-2; D possibly corresponds to TRBD2 (5 bases). The receptor comes from a woman younger than 30 in good health. The sample consisted of blood. The CDR3, as DNA: TGTGCCAGCAGCCGTGTCTGGGCGCGGGTGAACACCGGGGAGCTGTTTTTT. Residues: CASSRVWARVNTGELFF.